This T cell receptor beta chain was captured by sequencing in a study of T cell responses to AZD1222 COVID-19 vaccine. Notes on the study in general: Vaccine-related CD4 TCRs covered spike, predominating at 160-218 and 743-854. Sampling captured repertoires only after the peak T cell response. Seropositivity was recorded at baseline in only a handful of AZD1222 recipients. Donors were largely white British and mainly female; clonal diversity was possibly underestimated.

The protocol was immunoSEQ multiplex PCR, while the TCRdb copy is restricted to in-frame clones and leaves out a portion. Here the sample spans more than 95,000 clones, 92% being singletons. As regards this clone: What it recognizes is unknown.

Trimming cost V 6 bases and J 8 bases, with 23 bases left between them. CDR1 SGHNT and CDR2 YYREEE come from the germline V gene (reference sequence). This CDR3 contains 15 residues. The chain uses TRBV5-4 and TRBJ1-2; D call uncertain. Sample: peripheral blood, taken on day 0 of AZD1222 vaccination. The sequence was obtained from an adult in good health. DNA for the CDR3: TGTGCCAGCACCGCTAGACCAAGTGACCTCGGCGGCTACACCTTC. It encodes CASTARPSDLGGYTF.